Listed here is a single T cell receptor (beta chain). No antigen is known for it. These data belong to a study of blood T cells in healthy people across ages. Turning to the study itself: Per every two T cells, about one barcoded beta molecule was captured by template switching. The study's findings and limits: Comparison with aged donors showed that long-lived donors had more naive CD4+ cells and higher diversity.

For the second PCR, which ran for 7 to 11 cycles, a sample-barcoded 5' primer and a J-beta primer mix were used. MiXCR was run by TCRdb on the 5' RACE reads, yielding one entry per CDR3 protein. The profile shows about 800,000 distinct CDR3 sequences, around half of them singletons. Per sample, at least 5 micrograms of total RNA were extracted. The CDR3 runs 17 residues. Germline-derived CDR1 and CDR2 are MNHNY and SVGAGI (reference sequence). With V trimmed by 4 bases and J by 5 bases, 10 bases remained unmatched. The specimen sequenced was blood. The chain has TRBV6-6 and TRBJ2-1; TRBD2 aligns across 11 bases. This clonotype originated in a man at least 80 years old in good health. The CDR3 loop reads CASSSPATSGIHNEQFF. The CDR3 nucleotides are TGTGCCAGCAGTTCCCCCGCGACTAGCGGGATCCACAATGAGCAGTTCTTC.